Listed below are T cell receptor beta chains from one sample, sequenced in a study of somatic mutations in cytotoxic T cells in rheumatoid arthritis. The assay was immunoSEQ multiplex PCR, and TCRdb's table has in-frame clones only and misses some. The sample carries 20,000 to 25,000 clones, about 86% recorded once. Material for sequencing was CD8+ T cells sorted from blood. These TCRs come from a woman in her forties or fifties in good health. Each CDR3 is given with its conserved first and last residue. The D gene is left open where the match is weak. Rows may omit the clone size; those that give it use once, few, many or a size class.

cdr3_nt	cdr3_aa	cdr3_length	d_call	clone_size	j_call	v_call
TGTGCCAGCAGCCCCCTGTTGGCGGGGGCGTACCACAATGAGCAGTTCTTC	CASSPLLAGAYHNEQFF	17	-	-	TRBJ2-1	TRBV9
TGTGCCAGCAGCGTAGGTCGAGATCAGCCCCAGCATTTT	CASSVGRDQPQHF	13	-	-	TRBJ1-5	TRBV9
TGTGCCAGCAGCCGGACTCCGAACACTGAAGCTTTCTTT	CASSRTPNTEAFF	13	-	-	TRBJ1-1	TRBV9
TGTGCCAGCGCCGGGATAGGGACCGGCTACGAGCAGTACTTC	CASAGIGTGYEQYF	14	-	-	TRBJ2-7	TRBV19
TGTGCCACCAGCACCCAGGAGGGGGAGCCCGAGCAGTACTTC	CATSTQEGEPEQYF	14	-	-	TRBJ2-7	TRBV15
TGTGCCAGCAGTTTACTTACCCGGACTAGCTCGGGGAATGAGCAGTTCTTC	CASSLLTRTSSGNEQFF	17	TRBD2	-	TRBJ2-1	TRBV28
TGTGCCAGCAGCTCAAGCTTGGCTAGCGGGAACAATGAGCAGTTCTTC	CASSSSLASGNNEQFF	16	TRBD2	-	TRBJ2-1	TRBV7-9
TGCGCCAGCAGCCACGAGGAACAGGGAAACTATAATTCACCCCTCCACTTT	CASSHEEQGNYNSPLHF	17	-	-	TRBJ1-6	TRBV4-3
TGTGCCAGCAGCGTAGGAGGGACCAATGAAGCTTTCTTT	CASSVGGTNEAFF	13	-	few	TRBJ1-1	TRBV9
TGTGCCAGCAGTGGCAAGAACACCGGGGAGCTGTTTTTT	CASSGKNTGELFF	13	-	few	TRBJ2-2	TRBV25-1
TGTGCCAGCAGAAAAGGGGGGTGGGCAGATACGCAGTATTTT	CASRKGGWADTQYF	14	-	-	TRBJ2-3	TRBV6-5
TGTGCCAGCAGAAGGGATCTGAACACTGAAGCTTTCTTT	CASRRDLNTEAFF	13	-	-	TRBJ1-1	TRBV5-5
TGTGCCAGCAGTGACCCCGGGCCAACCCCCGAGCAGTACTTC	CASSDPGPTPEQYF	14	-	-	TRBJ2-7	TRBV6-6
TGCGCCAGCAGCCATGGACAGGGGGGGACTGAAGCTTTCTTT	CASSHGQGGTEAFF	14	TRBD1	-	TRBJ1-1	TRBV4-3
TGCGCCAGCAGCCAAGGCCTCCCGACCGTGGGGACAGGGGTAAGCAATGAGCAGTTCTTC	CASSQGLPTVGTGVSNEQFF	20	TRBD1	once	TRBJ2-1	TRBV4-3
TGTGCCAGCAGTGACTCGGACAGGGGGTACTACGAGCAGTACTTC	CASSDSDRGYYEQYF	15	TRBD1	-	TRBJ2-7	TRBV25-1
TGTGCCAGCAGCTCCCACTCTAACGAGGGTGGGGAGACCCAGTACTTC	CASSSHSNEGGETQYF	16	-	-	TRBJ2-5	TRBV7-9
TGCGCCAGCAGCCAAGACTCACCCCTCCACTTT	CASSQDSPLHF	11	-	-	TRBJ1-6	TRBV4-1